The 20 T cell receptor beta chains in this list originate from one sample, sequenced in a study of T cell responses to AZD1222 COVID-19 vaccine. The data were produced by immunoSEQ multiplex PCR, yet TCRdb's version contains in-frame clones alone and is incomplete. The table shows about 170,000 clones, with 80% to 90% occurring only once. Sequenced material: peripheral blood, taken on day 0 of AZD1222 vaccination. The receptors derive from an adult in good health.

V and J are TRBV18 and TRBJ2-6; 7 bases align to TRBD1. V trimming: 3 bases; J trimming: 2 bases; junction bases outside the gene matches: 1. The CDR3 sequence is 15 residues long. In germline, CDR1 is KGHSH, CDR2 LQKENI. The CDR3 DNA follows: TGTGCCAGCTCACCCCAGGGGGCTGGGGCCAACGTCCTGACTTTC. As protein: CASSPQGAGANVLTF.

V gene TRBV5-4 combines with J gene TRBJ1-3; D might be TRBD1 (5 bases). Germline V gives CDR1 SGHNT, CDR2 YYREEE (reference sequence). Trimming left V 4 bases short and J 0 bases short, with 14 bases between. The CDR3 is 16 amino acids. The DNA for the CDR3 is TGTGCCAGCAGCCCCGCACAGGAGATCTCTGGAAACACCATATATTTT. This translates into CASSPAQEISGNTIYF.

The chain links TRBV4-3 to TRBJ2-3; D is ambiguous. The CDR3 runs to 15 residues. Trimming removed 0 bases from V and 3 bases from J, with 10 bases in between. CDR1 is LGHNA and CDR2 is YSLEER in the germline V gene. This CDR3 reads CASSQEYRGTDTQYF. In DNA, the CDR3 is TGCGCCAGCAGCCAAGAATATCGCGGAACAGATACGCAGTATTTT.

V usage is TRBV21-1 and J usage is TRBJ2-1; the table's D call of TRBD2 was not tested on the DNA. TRBV21-1 is classified as a pseudogene. The CDR3 extends over 15 amino acids. This CDR3 reads CASSKPAGEYNEQFF. As DNA, the CDR3 is TGTGCCAGCAGCAAGCCAGCGGGGGAATACAATGAGCAGTTCTTC.

CDR3 residues: CASRAGLLTDTQYF. The CDR3 coding sequence is TGTGCCAGCAGGGCGGGACTACTTACAGATACGCAGTATTTT. The rearrangement links TRBV2 to TRBJ2-3, with 7 bases identical to TRBD2. The CDR3 loop spans 14 amino acids. Trimming at V came to 6 bases and at J to 3 bases, leaving 6 bases not matched to a gene. Germline V gene data show CDR1 as SNHLY and CDR2 as FYNNEI.

The CDR3 DNA sequence: TGTGCCAGCAGCCCGTCCTCTAGCGGGGCCCATACGCAGTATTTT. Its protein product is CASSPSSSGAHTQYF. The chain links TRBV7-2 to TRBJ2-3; 9 nucleotides match TRBD2. V shed 5 bases and J 7 bases; nucleotides not matched to a gene: 10. The CDR3 has 15 residues. The germline gives CDR1 SGHTA, CDR2 FQGNSA.

This clone appeared a single time. V gene TRBV28 combines with J gene TRBJ1-2; D not certain. The CDR3 runs 14 residues. Germline values: CDR1 MDHEN, CDR2 SYDVKM. Between the trimmed V and J ends, which lost 10 bases and 3 bases, there was a span of 18 bases. CDR3 sequence reads: CAITSMGVDYGYTF. CDR3 sequence (DNA): TGTGCCATCACAAGCATGGGTGTAGACTATGGCTACACCTTC.

This chain links TRBV11-3 with TRBJ1-6; possible D gene TRBD1, 5 bases. V was pared by 0 bases and J by 5 bases, with 17 bases between. The germline V gene has CDR1 SGHNT and CDR2 YENEEA. This CDR3 is 18 amino acids long. The CDR3 DNA reads TGTGCCAGCAGCTTAGATCTTACCTGGGACTGGCATAATTCACCCCTCCACTTT. This encodes CASSLDLTWDWHNSPLHF.

The V and J genes are TRBV2 and TRBJ2-7; D is ambiguous. V dropped 1 base and J dropped 0 bases, with 13 bases sitting between them. This CDR3 spans 16 amino acids. CDR1 and CDR2 from the germline V gene are SNHLY and FYNNEI. The CDR3 DNA reads TGTGCCAGCAGTGAAGAGTTCGCCTCGGGCTCCTACGAGCAGTACTTC. This sequence encodes CASSEEFASGSYEQYF.

The chain recombines TRBV4-1 with TRBJ2-1; 10 nucleotides match TRBD1. Germline CDR1 MGHRA, CDR2 YSYEKL. CDR3 length: 14 residues. Germline trimming cut 4 bases from V and 6 bases from J; bases unmatched to any gene: 3. As DNA, the CDR3 is TGCGCCAGCAGCCCCCGGACAGGGGGCAATGAGCAGTTCTTC. This codes for CASSPRTGGNEQFF.

This chain links TRBV7-9 with TRBJ1-2; possible D gene TRBD1, 5 bases. V was cut by 5 bases and J by 6 bases, with 22 bases left in between. CDR1 SEHNR and CDR2 FQNEAQ come from the germline V gene (reference sequence). This CDR3 comprises 16 residues. The CDR3 loop reads CASSTPGRGSSNGYTF. In nucleotides, the CDR3 is TGTGCCAGCAGCACCCCGGGAAGGGGCTCATCTAATGGCTACACCTTC. The full variable domain, with the rest looked up from reference TRBV7-9 and TRBJ1-2, is DTGVSQNPRHKITKRGQNVTFRCDPISEHNRLYWYRQTLGQGPEFLTYFQNEAQLEKSRLLSDRFSAERPKGSFSTLEIQRTEQGDSAMYLCASSTPGRGSSNGYTFGSGTRLTVV.

The rearrangement uses TRBV6-2 or TRBV6-3 and TRBJ2-2, with D maybe TRBD2 (5 bases). Trimming pared 4 bases from V and 0 bases from J, leaving 15 bases between. The germline gives CDR1 MNHEY, CDR2 SVGEGT. The CDR3 is 17 amino acids. The DNA for the CDR3 is TGTGCCAGCAGTTTCCAACTAGGCGAAGCGAACACCGGGGAGCTGTTTTTT. Its protein product is CASSFQLGEANTGELFF.

This clone was seen a single time. The chain is built from TRBV19 and TRBJ1-4; D is unresolved. Trimming left V 5 bases short and J 8 bases short, with 18 bases between. CDR3 length equals 15 residues. Germline V gives CDR1 LNHDA, CDR2 SQIVND (reference sequence). CDR3 sequence: CASSHSSTFSEKLFF. The CDR3 DNA is TGTGCCAGTAGTCATAGTTCGACTTTCAGCGAAAAACTGTTTTTT. The variable domain in full, completed from reference TRBV19 and TRBJ1-4, reads DGGITQSPKYLFRKEGQNVTLSCEQNLNHDAMYWYRQDPGQGLRLIYYSQIVNDFQKGDIAEGYSVSREKKESFPLTVTSAQKNPTAFYLCASSHSSTFSEKLFFGSGTQLSVL.

This chain connects TRBV9 to TRBJ1-5; 8 bases map to TRBD1. The CDR3 consists of 14 residues. From germline, CDR1 is SGDLS and CDR2 YYNGEE. V lost 3 bases, J lost 2 bases, and 1 base stayed unmatched. CDR3 region: CASSADRGNQPQHF. CDR3 sequence (DNA): TGTGCCAGCAGCGCGGACAGGGGCAATCAGCCCCAGCATTTT.

The V and J genes are TRBV5-4 and TRBJ2-1; D is unresolved. Germline loops: CDR1 SGHNT, CDR2 YYREEE (reference sequence). This CDR3 region has 13 residues. Trimming stripped 0 bases from V and 5 bases from J, with 6 bases between. The CDR3 sequence: CASSLVYNNEQFF. Written as DNA, the CDR3 is TGTGCCAGCAGCTTGGTCTACAACAATGAGCAGTTCTTC.

The J gene is TRBJ1-6, the V gene TRBV19; weak D call: TRBD1 (6 bases). V was shortened by 1 base and J by 7 bases, with 11 bases between the two germline ends. The CDR3 runs 15 residues. Germline V gene lookup returns CDR1 LNHDA and CDR2 SQIVND (reference sequence). CDR3 loop: CASSIVEQGNSPLHF. Here the CDR3 DNA reads TGTGCCAGTAGTATAGTAGAACAGGGAAATTCACCCCTCCACTTT.

There are a few counts of this clone. This chain links TRBV6-2 or TRBV6-3 with TRBJ1-5, with a weak D call TRBD1 (5 bases). CDR1 MNHEY and CDR2 SVGEGT come from the germline V gene. The CDR3 consists of 16 residues. V was clipped by 0 bases and J by 0 bases, with 9 bases between them. The CDR3 loop reads CASSYSGAASNQPQHF. CDR3 bases: TGTGCCAGCAGTTACTCAGGGGCCGCTAGCAATCAGCCCCAGCATTTT.

This chain uses TRBV4-2 with TRBJ2-5; D possibly corresponds to TRBD2 (5 bases). This CDR3 has 16 residues. V was pared by 4 bases and J by 4 bases, with 19 bases between. Looked up from germline, CDR1 is LGHNA and CDR2 is YNFKEQ. CDR3 protein: CASSLNGGPVRETQYF. In nucleotides, the CDR3 is TGTGCCAGCAGCCTAAATGGCGGGCCTGTGAGAGAGACCCAGTACTTC.

The chain carries TRBV7-9 and TRBJ1-2; D might be TRBD1 (5 bases). The CDR3 totals 14 residues. Germline V lookup: CDR1 SEHNR, CDR2 FQNEAQ (reference sequence). V was pared by 0 bases and J by 4 bases, with 9 bases between. Here the CDR3 DNA reads TGTGCCAGCAGCTTAGCGGGGGGGACCTATGGCTACACCTTC. It translates to CASSLAGGTYGYTF.

The rearrangement uses TRBV14 and TRBJ1-2, with D possibly matching TRBD1 (5 bases). The CDR3 runs 15 residues. The V end lost 0 bases, the J end lost 4 bases, and 12 bases lay between the germline ends. Germline V gene lookup returns CDR1 SGHDN and CDR2 FVKESK. The CDR3 region is CASSQDVRVGYGYTF. The DNA for the CDR3 is TGTGCCAGCAGCCAAGATGTCAGGGTTGGCTATGGCTACACCTTC.